This T cell receptor beta chain is from a study of T cell responses to AZD1222 COVID-19 vaccine. Pooling covered second doses at about 4 or about 12 weeks. Comments on this clone: The antigen remains undetermined.

Study observations and caveats: As reported, nearly half of all spike-specific TCRs target variant regions that are unmutated. Sampled repertoires all dated from after the peak T cell response.

V gave up 2 bases and J gave up 4 bases, with 6 bases separating them. This CDR3 spans 13 amino acids. From germline, CDR1 is SEHNR and CDR2 FQNEAQ (reference sequence). Profiling relied on immunoSEQ multiplex PCR, and the TCRdb table lists in-frame clones only, not all of them. This table has about 31,000 clones, approximately 90% appearing once. This specimen was peripheral blood, taken 28 days after the second AZD1222 dose. This receptor was identified in an adult who received the AZD1222 COVID-19 vaccine. The chain links TRBV7-9 to TRBJ1-5; TRBD1 might be the D (6 bases). CDR3 sequence: CASSLQGNQPQHF. The CDR3 DNA follows: TGTGCCAGCAGCTTACAGGGGAATCAGCCCCAGCATTTT.